This TCR beta chain was profiled in a study of shared clonotypes between healthy human individuals. For each subset, genomic DNA was distributed in equal portions over several immunoSEQ plates. The method was immunoSEQ multiplex PCR; TCRdb's version includes in-frame clones alone and lacks a portion of them. The data contain 600,000 to 700,000 clones, roughly 73% of them singletons. The sample consisted of memory CD4+ T cells sorted from blood. Specified subset: CD45RA-negative fraction. This clonotype was obtained from a woman in her twenties or thirties in good health.

DNA for the CDR3: TGCGCCAGCAGTTCCGGTGGAGAGCAGTACTTC. Its translation: CASSSGGEQYF. V and J are TRBV10-1 and TRBJ2-7, with D unclear. V lost 5 bases, J lost 7 bases, and 9 bases lay in between. CDR1 WNHNN and CDR2 SYGVQD come from the germline V gene (reference sequence). The CDR3 contains 11 residues.